This T cell receptor (beta chain) originates from a study of blood T cell repertoires in COVID-19. Looking at the study overall: Researchers got acute and convalescent COVID-19 samples from the United States, Italy and Spain. PBMCs, B-cell-depleted T cells, or T cells provided the cDNA or gDNA that made up the material.

Trimming cost V 3 bases and J 5 bases, with 13 bases left between them. Germline-derived CDR1 and CDR2 are LNHDA and SQIVND (reference sequence). The CDR3 is made up of 14 amino acids. In the study's own analysis: Researchers report that nucleated cell counts were estimated from reference gene primer amplification. Assay used: immunoSEQ multiplex PCR; TCRdb lists only in-frame clones, some missing. V, J and clone size were drawn from that table, and D and trimming were deduced from the DNA. The sample contains 150,000 to 200,000 clones, about 85% of which appear only once. This sequence originates from a man in his fifties or sixties with active or convalescent COVID-19. The chain has TRBV19 and TRBJ2-5; TRBD1 might be the D (5 bases). Sequencing was carried out using peripheral blood. CDR3 nucleotides: TGTGCCAGTAGTATGGGCAGGGTAGTGGAGACCCAGTACTTC. Residues: CASSMGRVVETQYF. The full variable domain, rest sourced from reference TRBV19 and TRBJ2-5, is DGGITQSPKYLFRKEGQNVTLSCEQNLNHDAMYWYRQDPGQGLRLIYYSQIVNDFQKGDIAEGYSVSREKKESFPLTVTSAQKNPTAFYLCASSMGRVVETQYFGPGTRLLVL.